This T cell receptor beta chain derives from a study of blood T cell repertoires in COVID-19. Study overall: Whether acute or convalescent, the COVID-19 samples came from the United States, Italy and Spain. Sources were T cells, B-cell-depleted T cells, or PBMCs; the material itself was cDNA or gDNA.

Original processing notes: Quantification of nucleated cells was approximated via reference gene primer amplification. Assay used: immunoSEQ multiplex PCR; TCRdb lists only in-frame clones, some missing. For V, J and clone size, that table is used; D and trimming come from the DNA. The sample lists over 300,000 clones, roughly 85% occurring once. This clone was seen more than once but under ten times. Trimming removed 3 bases from V and 4 bases from J, with 10 bases in between. Germline CDR1 reads SGHVS; CDR2 reads FQNEAQ. The CDR3 extends over 14 amino acids. Input material: peripheral blood. This TCR was recovered from a human donor in a cohort sampled during active COVID-19. This rearrangement joins TRBV7-8 to TRBJ1-3; D uncertain. The CDR3 reads CASSFTGSGNTIYF. The CDR3 nucleotides are TGTGCCAGCAGCTTCACGGGGTCGGGAAACACCATATATTTT. The full variable domain, rest sourced from reference TRBV7-8 and TRBJ1-3, is GAGVSQSPRYKVAKRGQDVALRCDPISGHVSLFWYQQALGQGPEFLTYFQNEAQLDKSGLPSDRFFAERPEGSVSTLKIQRTQQEDSAVYLCASSFTGSGNTIYFGEGSWLTVV.